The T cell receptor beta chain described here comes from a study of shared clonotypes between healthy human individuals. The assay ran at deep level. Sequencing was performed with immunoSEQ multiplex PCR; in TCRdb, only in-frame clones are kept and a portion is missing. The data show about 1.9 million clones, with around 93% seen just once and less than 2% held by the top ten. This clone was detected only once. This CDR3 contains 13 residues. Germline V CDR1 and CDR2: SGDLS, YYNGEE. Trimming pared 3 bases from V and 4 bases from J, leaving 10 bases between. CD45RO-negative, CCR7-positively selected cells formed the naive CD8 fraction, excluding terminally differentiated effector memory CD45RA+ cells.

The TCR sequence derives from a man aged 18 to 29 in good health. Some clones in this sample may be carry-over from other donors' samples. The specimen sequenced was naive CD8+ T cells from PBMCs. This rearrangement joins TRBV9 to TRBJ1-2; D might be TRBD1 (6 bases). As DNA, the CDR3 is TGTGCCAGCAGCGAGGGGGGATCCTATGGCTACACCTTC. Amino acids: CASSEGGSYGYTF.